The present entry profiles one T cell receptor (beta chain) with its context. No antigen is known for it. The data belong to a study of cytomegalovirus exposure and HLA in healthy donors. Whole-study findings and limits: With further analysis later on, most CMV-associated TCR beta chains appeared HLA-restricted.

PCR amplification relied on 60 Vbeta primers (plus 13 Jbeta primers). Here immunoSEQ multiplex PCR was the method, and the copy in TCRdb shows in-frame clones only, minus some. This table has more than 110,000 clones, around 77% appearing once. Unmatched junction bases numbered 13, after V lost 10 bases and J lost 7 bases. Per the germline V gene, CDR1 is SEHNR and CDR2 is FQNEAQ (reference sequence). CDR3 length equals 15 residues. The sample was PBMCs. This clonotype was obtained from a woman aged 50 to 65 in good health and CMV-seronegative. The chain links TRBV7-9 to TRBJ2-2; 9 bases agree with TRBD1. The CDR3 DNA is TGTGCCAAGGGCATGGACAGGGGAAAGGACGGGGAGCTGTTTTTT. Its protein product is CAKGMDRGKDGELFF.